A single sample gave rise to the 6 T cell receptor beta chains below, sequenced in a study of neurological immune-mediated disorders. TCRdb redid the calling of the 5' RACE reads with MiXCR, one entry per CDR3 protein. The sample lists roughly 36,000 distinct CDR3 sequences, 3% to 3.5% occurring once. Sample time point: longitudinal time-point 1 (baseline). The sequenced sample consisted of PBMCs. The receptors come from an older woman with multiple sclerosis.

Many counts were recorded for this clonotype. This chain links TRBV7-9 with TRBJ1-1, with D uncertain. Deletions cut 5 bases from V and 1 base from J, with 8 bases between. There are 13 residues in the CDR3. Germline V gene lookup returns CDR1 SEHNR and CDR2 FQNEAQ (reference sequence). This chain's CDR3 is CASSQEGNTEAFF. The CDR3 nucleotides read TGTGCCAGCAGCCAAGAGGGGAACACTGAAGCTTTCTTT.

This clonotype showed up many times. This chain connects TRBV28 to TRBJ1-4; D may be TRBD1 (5 bases). Germline V gives CDR1 MDHEN, CDR2 SYDVKM. There are 16 residues in the CDR3. V lost 5 bases and J lost 12, with 25 bases in between. The CDR3 here is CASSLLGGRMKAELFF. The DNA for the CDR3 is TGTGCCAGCAGTCTGCTCGGGGGACGCATGAAGGCGGAACTGTTTTTT.

This clonotype is deemed medium-sized. The rearrangement links TRBV5-1 to TRBJ1-1, with D hard to call. The CDR3 has 15 residues. Germline CDR1 and CDR2: SGHRS and YFSETQ. The V end was cut by 2 bases, the J end by 2 bases, with 13 bases between. CDR3 coding DNA: TGCGCCAGCAGCTTCCAGGTAGTGTCTAACACTGAAGCTTTCTTT. This codes for CASSFQVVSNTEAFF.

This clonotype was observed at least ten times. This sequence joins TRBV2 and TRBJ2-1, with TRBD1 matching over 7 bases. Germline CDR1 SNHLY, CDR2 FYNNEI. V shed 7 bases, J shed 5 bases, and the junction held 8 bases outside the gene matches. The CDR3 totals 14 residues. CDR3 loop: CASKAGGSDNEQFF. The CDR3 nucleotides are TGTGCCAGCAAGGCAGGGGGTTCAGACAATGAGCAGTTCTTC.

This clonotype was picked up many times. Written as DNA, the CDR3 is TGTGCCAGCAGTCAGGACAGGCCGGGGGAAAAACTGTTTTTT. Translation gives CASSQDRPGEKLFF. This chain connects TRBV28 to TRBJ1-4; 7 bases are shared with TRBD1. V shed 5 bases, J shed 8 bases, and the junction held 8 bases outside the gene matches. The CDR3 consists of 14 residues. From germline, CDR1 is MDHEN and CDR2 SYDVKM.

This clonotype came up many times. This rearrangement joins TRBV12-3 or TRBV12-4 to TRBJ2-7; D is unclear. V lost 3 bases and J lost 0, with 3 bases in between. The CDR3 is 12 amino acids. CDR3 DNA sequence: TGTGCCAGCAGTTTTACCTCCTACGAGCAGTACTTC. Translating gives CASSFTSYEQYF.